One sample yielded the 18 T cell receptor beta chains listed below, sequenced in a study of identical twins. TCRdb processed the 5' RACE reads anew with MiXCR; each CDR3 protein has one entry. Here the sample spans 500,000 to 600,000 distinct CDR3 sequences, less than 25% being singletons. These data were also filed under a second study, of T cells expressing NK-cell markers.

Material: CD4+ T cells sorted from blood. These receptors originate from a woman younger than 30 in good health.

The gene calls are TRBV25-1 and TRBJ1-2; a possible D gene is TRBD1 (5 bases). CDR3 length equals 13 residues. V was cut by 1 base and J by 2 bases, with 5 bases left in between. CDR1 and CDR2 from the germline V gene are MGHDK and SYGVNS. CDR3 nucleotides: TGTGCCAGCAGTGAATGGGGGAACTATGGCTACACCTTC. Translated: CASSEWGNYGYTF.

The gene calls are TRBV29-1 and TRBJ2-6, with D perhaps matching TRBD1 or TRBD2 (5 bases each). Germline V gene lookup returns CDR1 SQVTM and CDR2 ANQGSEA. This CDR3 is 15 amino acids long. In DNA form, the CDR3 reads TGCAGTGTAAAAAGTGGGACCTCTGGGGCCAACGTCCTGACTTTC. Protein sequence: CSVKSGTSGANVLTF.

This clonotype was seen a handful of times. V gene TRBV20-1 combines with J gene TRBJ2-7; 8 bases agree with TRBD1. The length of the CDR3 is 13 residues. CDR1 and CDR2 from the germline V gene are DFQATT and SNEGSKA (reference sequence). With V trimmed by 3 bases and J by 2 bases, 3 bases remained unmatched. The CDR3 is CSARDRDPYEQYF. CDR3 in DNA: TGCAGTGCTAGGGACAGGGACCCCTACGAGCAGTACTTC.

The chain couples TRBV9 to TRBJ2-5; 8 bases align to TRBD1. The J segment lost 5 bases and the V segment lost 4 bases, leaving 13 bases of the junction unmatched. The CDR3 contains 16 residues. Germline loops: CDR1 SGDLS, CDR2 YYNGEE. CDR3 nucleotide sequence: TGTGCCAGCAGCTTTCAAGACAGGGGTGGGTTGGAGACCCAGTACTTC. It translates to CASSFQDRGGLETQYF.

The chain has TRBV19 and TRBJ2-3; no firm D call. This CDR3 contains 13 residues. V was trimmed by 7 bases and J by 0 bases, leaving 8 bases between them. Per the germline V gene, CDR1 is LNHDA and CDR2 is SQIVND (reference sequence). This chain's CDR3 is CASIGSSTDTQYF. The CDR3 DNA is TGTGCCAGTATCGGCTCAAGCACAGATACGCAGTATTTT.

The chain employs TRBV20-1 and TRBJ1-2, with unresolved D. Trimming pared 6 bases from V and 3 bases from J, leaving 14 bases between. Germline CDR1 reads DFQATT; CDR2 reads SNEGSKA (reference sequence). The CDR3 sequence is 13 residues long. CDR3 coding DNA: TGCAGTGCCAAGAAAGACAATTACTATGGCTACACCTTC. As protein: CSAKKDNYYGYTF.

The chain joins TRBV20-1 to TRBJ2-3; D remains ambiguous. This CDR3 contains 12 residues. Germline-derived CDR1 and CDR2 are DFQATT and SNEGSKA (reference sequence). Trimming stripped 7 bases from V and 0 bases from J, with 8 bases between. CDR3 amino acids: CSGSGSTDTQYF. In nucleotides, the CDR3 is TGCAGTGGGTCCGGAAGCACAGATACGCAGTATTTT.

This clonotype showed up just a few times. The chain employs TRBV27 and TRBJ2-1; 7 bases align to TRBD2. With 6 bases clipped from V and 9 bases from J, the junction kept 8 bases outside the gene matches. CDR1 and CDR2 from the germline V gene are MNHEY and SMNVEV (reference sequence). This CDR3 spans 13 amino acids. In DNA form, the CDR3 reads TGTGCCAGCAGACCTATAGCGGGCCGTGAGCAGTTCTTC. Translating gives CASRPIAGREQFF.

The genes are TRBV6-5 and TRBJ2-3; a possible D gene is TRBD1 (6 bases). Trimming took 2 bases from V and 1 from J, leaving 10 bases between them. CDR3 length: 15 amino acids. The germline gives CDR1 MNHEY, CDR2 SVGAGI. DNA of the CDR3: TGTGCCAGCAGTTACGAAGGGGGTCGCACAGATACGCAGTATTTT. Protein sequence: CASSYEGGRTDTQYF.

The chain combines TRBV11-2 with TRBJ2-2; 8 positions match TRBD2. The V and J ends lost 4 bases and 4 bases, in that order; junction bases with no gene match: 5. The CDR3 extends over 15 amino acids. Per germline, CDR1 SGHAT and CDR2 FQNNGV. The CDR3 sequence is CASSSERGTTGELFF. Here the CDR3 DNA reads TGTGCCAGCAGCTCCGAGCGGGGGACCACCGGGGAGCTGTTTTTT.

This clonotype was seen a handful of times. The rearrangement joins TRBV20-1 to TRBJ2-7, with TRBD2 matching 7 bases. The V and J ends lost 7 bases and 8 bases, in that order; junction bases with no gene match: 11. CDR1 and CDR2 (germline): DFQATT, SNEGSKA (reference sequence). This CDR3 is 12 amino acids long. CDR3 loop: CSVGTGRGQQYF. CDR3 bases: TGCAGTGTTGGAACGGGGAGGGGCCAGCAGTACTTC.

The J gene is TRBJ2-5, the V gene TRBV20-1; 10 positions agree with TRBD2. The germline V gene has CDR1 DFQATT and CDR2 SNEGSKA (reference sequence). J lost 3 bases, V lost 4 bases, and 5 bases had no gene match. The CDR3 has 14 residues. CDR3 nucleotides: TGCAGTGCTACCCTAGCGGGGGTAAAAGAGACCCAGTACTTC. It specifies CSATLAGVKETQYF.

The rearrangement links TRBV4-3 to TRBJ2-5; D possibly corresponds to TRBD1 (6 bases). The CDR3 has 13 residues. The V gene lost 4 bases and the J gene lost 4 bases, with 10 bases spanning the gap. Per germline, CDR1 LGHNA and CDR2 YSLEER. The CDR3 spells CASSPGGRETQYF. In DNA form, the CDR3 reads TGCGCCAGCAGCCCTGGGGGCAGAGAGACCCAGTACTTC.

This clonotype has more than one count but fewer than ten. The chain links TRBV20-1 to TRBJ1-5; possible D gene TRBD1, 6 bases. With 5 bases removed from V and 0 bases from J, the gap between germline ends came to 14 bases. Germline V gene sequence: CDR1 DFQATT, CDR2 SNEGSKA (reference sequence). The CDR3 spans 15 residues. CDR3 protein: CSALQGQGSNQPQHF. In nucleotides, the CDR3 is TGCAGTGCTCTACAGGGACAAGGTAGCAATCAGCCCCAGCATTTT.

The CDR3 loop is CAVGTDTQYF. The CDR3 DNA reads as TGTGCCGTCGGCACAGATACGCAGTATTTT. The genes are TRBV10-3 and TRBJ2-3; D not resolved. Trimming pared 11 bases from V and 1 base from J, leaving 4 bases between. The CDR3 is 10 residues long. The germline V gene encodes CDR1 ENHRY and CDR2 SYGVKD.

The chain uses TRBV28 and TRBJ1-1; D remains unclear. The CDR3 sequence is 13 residues long. Germline V CDR1 and CDR2: MDHEN, SYDVKM. V lost 7 bases to trimming and J lost 2 bases, with 11 bases between them. The CDR3 loop is CASIWSGNTEAFF. In nucleotides, the CDR3 is TGTGCCAGCATTTGGAGCGGTAACACTGAAGCTTTCTTT.

This clonotype was picked up a small number of times. The chain links TRBV6-1 to TRBJ1-1; unclear D gene. Germline V gene lookup returns CDR1 MNHNS and CDR2 SASEGT. Between the trimmed V and J ends, which lost 6 bases and 3 bases, there was a span of 11 bases. The CDR3 spans 13 residues. CDR3 protein: CASRAGRDTEAFF. CDR3 bases: TGTGCCAGCAGGGCCGGGAGGGACACTGAAGCTTTCTTT.

This clonotype turned up a few times. The chain carries TRBV7-2 and TRBJ2-5, with a tentative D call TRBD2 (6 bases). Germline V gives CDR1 SGHTA, CDR2 FQGNSA. V shed 3 bases and J shed 2 bases, with 13 bases lying between them. The CDR3 runs 15 residues. As DNA, the CDR3 is TGTGCCAGCAGCTTTTATAGCGGACTACAAGAGACCCAGTACTTC. Translated, it gives CASSFYSGLQETQYF.